Listed here are 10 T cell receptor beta chains from one sample, sequenced in a study of blood T cell repertoires in COVID-19. Some clones are missing from TCRdb's copy, which holds only in-frame ones; the method was immunoSEQ multiplex PCR. The sample records about 190,000 clones, about 85% being singletons. The sequenced material came from peripheral blood. These receptors all come from a young man with acute or convalescent COVID-19.

This clone has only one observation. The chain links TRBV24-1 to TRBJ1-1; no reliable D call. From germline, CDR1 is KGHDR and CDR2 SFDVKD. V lost 4 bases and J 4 bases, leaving 6 bases between the germline ends. CDR3 size: 12 residues. The chain's CDR3 is CATSDGGTEAFF. The CDR3 DNA is TGTGCCACCAGTGACGGAGGCACTGAAGCTTTCTTT.

The chain recombines TRBV29-1 with TRBJ1-3, with D perhaps matching TRBD1 (5 bases). This CDR3 is built from 14 residues. Trimming shortened V by 7 bases and J by 0 bases, and 13 bases separated the two germline ends. In germline, CDR1 is SQVTM, CDR2 ANQGSEA. The chain's CDR3 is CSAFHQGSGNTIYF. Here the CDR3 DNA reads TGCAGCGCTTTCCATCAGGGCTCTGGAAACACCATATATTTT.

This sequence joins TRBV7-6 and TRBJ2-2; 8 nucleotides match TRBD2. V lost 5 bases, J lost 4 bases, and 12 bases stayed unmatched. The CDR3 runs to 17 residues. Germline V lookup: CDR1 SGHVS, CDR2 FNYEAQ. The CDR3 DNA sequence: TGTGCCAGCAGCCCGTTCCGCGGGGGGTACGGCACCGGGGAGCTGTTTTTT. It codes for CASSPFRGGYGTGELFF. Combining the CDR3 with reference TRBV7-6 and TRBJ2-2 gives the whole variable domain GAGVSQSPRYKVTKRGQDVALRCDPISGHVSLYWYRQALGQGPEFLTYFNYEAQQDKSGLPNDRFSAERPEGSISTLTIQRTEQRDSAMYRCASSPFRGGYGTGELFFGEGSRLTVL.

J is TRBJ2-3 and V is TRBV5-5; possibly TRBD1 for D (6 bases). This CDR3 region has 15 residues. Germline CDR1 reads SGHKS; CDR2 reads YYEKEE (reference sequence). V gave up 3 bases and J gave up 2 bases, with 13 bases separating them. The CDR3 loop reads CASSSQGSITDTQYF. DNA for the CDR3: TGTGCCAGCAGCTCCCAGGGGTCGATCACAGATACGCAGTATTTT.

The chain is built from TRBV28 and TRBJ2-1; TRBD1 agrees at 10 bases. Germline V gene sequence: CDR1 MDHEN, CDR2 SYDVKM. J was trimmed by 3 bases and V by 8 bases; bases with no gene match: 4. The CDR3 covers 14 residues. CDR3: CASYGTGVYNEQFF. CDR3 coding DNA: TGTGCCAGCTACGGGACAGGGGTCTACAATGAGCAGTTCTTC.

The gene calls are TRBV9 and TRBJ1-4; no firm D call. CDR3 length: 16 residues. Germline V gene lookup returns CDR1 SGDLS and CDR2 YYNGEE. V gave up 0 bases and J gave up 0 bases, with 9 bases separating them. CDR3 nucleotide sequence: TGTGCCAGCAGCGTAGGAGTACTAACAACTAATGAAAAACTGTTTTTT. Its protein is CASSVGVLTTNEKLFF.

V gene TRBV6-5 combines with J gene TRBJ2-2; 10 bases line up with TRBD1. CDR1 is MNHEY, CDR2 SVGAGI, per germline. The CDR3 consists of 14 residues. With V trimmed by 8 bases and J by 7 bases, 7 bases remained unmatched. CDR3 residues: CASAWDRGFGELFF. In DNA, the CDR3 is TGTGCCAGCGCGTGGGACAGGGGCTTCGGGGAGCTGTTTTTT.

The chain couples TRBV6-4 to TRBJ1-1, with D perhaps TRBD1 (6 bases). This CDR3 has 13 residues. The germline gives CDR1 MRHNA, CDR2 SNTAGT. The germline V and J ends were trimmed by 6 bases and 2 bases, with 10 bases remaining between them. CDR3 coding DNA: TGTGCCAGCAGAACAGGGTTCAACACTGAAGCTTTCTTT. It codes for CASRTGFNTEAFF.

The chain combines TRBV19 with TRBJ1-1; 7 nucleotides line up with TRBD1. The CDR3 runs to 14 residues. The germline CDR1 and CDR2 sequences are LNHDA and SQIVND (reference sequence). Losses at the gene ends were 3 bases for V and 4 bases for J; bases not matched to a gene: 5. CDR3 nucleotide sequence: TGTGCCAGTAGTATGGGACAGTGGGGCACTGAAGCTTTCTTT. It codes for CASSMGQWGTEAFF.

The chain combines TRBV7-3 with TRBJ2-2; weak D call: TRBD2 (6 bases). This CDR3 spans 17 amino acids. CDR1 is SGHTA, CDR2 FQGTGA, per germline. V was clipped by 1 base and J by 2 bases, with 14 bases between them. The CDR3, as DNA: TGTGCCAGCAGCTTAAGGGGAGGAGCAGTTAACACCGGGGAGCTGTTTTTT. As protein: CASSLRGGAVNTGELFF. The variable domain in full, with the rest retrieved from reference TRBV7-3 and TRBJ2-2, is GAGVSQTPSNKVTEKGKYVELRCDPISGHTALYWYRQSLGQGPEFLIYFQGTGAADDSGLPNDRFFAVRPEGSVSTLKIQRTERGDSAVYLCASSLRGGAVNTGELFFGEGSRLTVL.